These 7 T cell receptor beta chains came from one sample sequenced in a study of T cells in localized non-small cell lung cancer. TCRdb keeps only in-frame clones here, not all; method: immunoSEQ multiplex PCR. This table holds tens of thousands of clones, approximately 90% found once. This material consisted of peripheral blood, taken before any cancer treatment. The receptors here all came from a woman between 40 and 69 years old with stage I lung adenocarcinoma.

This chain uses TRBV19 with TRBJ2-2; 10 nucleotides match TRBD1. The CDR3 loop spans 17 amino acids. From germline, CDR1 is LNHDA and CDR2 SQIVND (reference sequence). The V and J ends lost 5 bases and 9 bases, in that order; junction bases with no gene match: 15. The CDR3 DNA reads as TGTGCCAGTAGTTTCTCCCCACCGGGACAGGGGAATCGGGAGCTGTTTTTT. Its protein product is CASSFSPPGQGNRELFF. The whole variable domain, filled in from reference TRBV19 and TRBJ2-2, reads DGGITQSPKYLFRKEGQNVTLSCEQNLNHDAMYWYRQDPGQGLRLIYYSQIVNDFQKGDIAEGYSVSREKKESFPLTVTSAQKNPTAFYLCASSFSPPGQGNRELFFGEGSRLTVL.

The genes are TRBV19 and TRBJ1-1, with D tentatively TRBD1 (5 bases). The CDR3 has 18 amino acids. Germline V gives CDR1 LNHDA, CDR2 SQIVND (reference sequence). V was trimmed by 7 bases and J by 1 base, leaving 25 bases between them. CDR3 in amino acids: CASTNRKGSPVKNTEAFF. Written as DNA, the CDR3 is TGTGCCAGTACTAATAGGAAGGGGTCACCGGTAAAGAACACTGAAGCTTTCTTT.

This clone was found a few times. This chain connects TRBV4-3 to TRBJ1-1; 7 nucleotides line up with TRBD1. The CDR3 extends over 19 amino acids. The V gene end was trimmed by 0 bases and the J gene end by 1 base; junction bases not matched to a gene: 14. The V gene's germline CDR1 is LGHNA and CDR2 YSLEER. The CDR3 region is CASSQDRAGGFFQNTEAFF. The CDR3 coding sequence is TGCGCCAGCAGCCAAGATCGGGCAGGGGGTTTCTTTCAGAACACTGAAGCTTTCTTT.

This CDR3 is CASSLTSGSNKGFF. CDR3 bases: TGCGCCAGCAGTCTGACTAGCGGGAGCAACAAGGGGTTCTTC. The rearrangement uses TRBV5-1 and TRBJ2-1; 12 positions agree with TRBD2. V lost 5 bases and J lost 15; bases outside the gene matches: 12. The CDR3 spans 14 residues. Germline CDR1 is SGHRS and CDR2 is YFSETQ. Variable domain in full (rest from reference TRBV5-1 and TRBJ2-1): KAGVTQTPRYLIKTRGQQVTLSCSPISGHRSVSWYQQTPGQGLQFLFEYFSETQRNKGNFPGRFSGRQFSNSRSEMNVSTLELGDSALYLCASSLTSGSNKGFFGPGTRLTVL.

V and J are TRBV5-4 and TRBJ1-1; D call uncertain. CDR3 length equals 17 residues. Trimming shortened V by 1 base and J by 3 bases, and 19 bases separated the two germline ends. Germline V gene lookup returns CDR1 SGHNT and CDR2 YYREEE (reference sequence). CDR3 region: CASSLMRETGRDTEAFF. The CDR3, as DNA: TGTGCCAGCAGCTTGATGCGCGAAACGGGGAGGGACACTGAAGCTTTCTTT.

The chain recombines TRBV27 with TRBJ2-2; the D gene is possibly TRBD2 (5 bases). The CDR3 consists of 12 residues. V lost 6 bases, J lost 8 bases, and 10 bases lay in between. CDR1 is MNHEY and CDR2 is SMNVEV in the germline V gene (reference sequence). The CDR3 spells CASREDLGELFF. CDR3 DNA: TGTGCCAGCAGGGAGGATCTTGGGGAGCTGTTTTTT.

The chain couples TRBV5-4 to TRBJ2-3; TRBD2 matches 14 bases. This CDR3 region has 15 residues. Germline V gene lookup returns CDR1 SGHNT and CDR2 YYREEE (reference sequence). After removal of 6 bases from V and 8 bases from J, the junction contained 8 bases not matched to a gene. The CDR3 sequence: CASTQTGTSGSTQYF. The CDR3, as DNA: TGTGCCAGCACCCAGACCGGGACTAGCGGGAGTACGCAGTATTTT.